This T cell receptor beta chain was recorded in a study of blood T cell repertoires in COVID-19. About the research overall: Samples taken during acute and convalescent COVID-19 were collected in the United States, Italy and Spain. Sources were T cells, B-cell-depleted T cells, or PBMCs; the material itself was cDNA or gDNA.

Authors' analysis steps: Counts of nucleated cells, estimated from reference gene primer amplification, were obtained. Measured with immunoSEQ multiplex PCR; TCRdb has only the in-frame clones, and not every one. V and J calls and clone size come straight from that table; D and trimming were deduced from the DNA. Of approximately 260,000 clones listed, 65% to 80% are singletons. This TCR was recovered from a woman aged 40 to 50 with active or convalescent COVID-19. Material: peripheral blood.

CDR3 protein: CASSQIRGQPQYNQPQHF. The DNA of the CDR3 is TGTGCCAGCAGCCAGATTAGGGGACAGCCCCAATACAATCAGCCCCAGCATTTT. The rearrangement uses TRBV11-3 and TRBJ1-5; 7 bases map to TRBD1. Trimming removed 5 bases from V and 3 bases from J; junction bases left unmatched: 16. Germline CDR1 is SGHNT and CDR2 is YENEEA. The CDR3 extends over 18 amino acids.